These T cell receptor beta chains were read from a single sample in a study of shared clonotypes between healthy human individuals. Measured with immunoSEQ multiplex PCR; TCRdb has only the in-frame clones, and not every one. The data contain more than 2,000,000 clones, approximately 94% of them singletons. Sequenced sample: naive CD4+ T cells sorted from blood. The origin of the receptors is a man aged 18 to 30 in good health. Both conserved end residues are part of each CDR3. The order of the fields is clone size, J gene, D gene, V gene, CDR3 protein, CDR3 DNA. The D gene is left open where the match is weak. A clone size is listed for some rows: how often the clone was seen (once, few, many), or a class if it is expanded.

clone size: NA
J gene: TRBJ2-1
D gene: TRBD2
V gene: TRBV5-4
CDR3 protein: CASSLDREGYNEQFF
CDR3 DNA: TGTGCCAGCAGCTTGGATCGGGAGGGCTACAATGAGCAGTTCTTC

clone size: once
J gene: TRBJ2-2
D gene: NA
V gene: TRBV5-3
CDR3 protein: CARSQKIENTGELFF
CDR3 DNA: TGTGCCAGAAGCCAGAAAATAGAGAACACCGGGGAGCTGTTTTTT

clone size: NA
J gene: TRBJ1-2
D gene: NA
V gene: TRBV5-6
CDR3 protein: CASSLVSVKIYGYTF
CDR3 DNA: TGTGCCAGCAGCTTGGTTTCAGTCAAAATCTATGGCTACACCTTC

clone size: NA
J gene: TRBJ2-3
D gene: NA
V gene: TRBV18
CDR3 protein: CASSPAQQLSTDTQYF
CDR3 DNA: TGTGCCAGCTCACCCGCCCAACAGCTTAGCACAGATACGCAGTATTTT

clone size: NA
J gene: TRBJ1-2
D gene: NA
V gene: TRBV30
CDR3 protein: CAQKGGRGYTF
CDR3 DNA: TGTGCCCAAAAGGGGGGGCGAGGCTACACCTTC

clone size: NA
J gene: TRBJ1-3
D gene: TRBD1
V gene: TRBV5-1
CDR3 protein: CASSLSGTGGLSSGNTIYF
CDR3 DNA: TGCGCCAGCAGCTTATCCGGGACAGGGGGCCTCAGCTCTGGAAACACCATATATTTT

clone size: once
J gene: TRBJ2-4
D gene: NA
V gene: TRBV7-9
CDR3 protein: CASSFDGAKNIQYF
CDR3 DNA: TGTGCCAGCAGCTTCGACGGAGCCAAAAACATTCAGTACTTC

clone size: NA
J gene: TRBJ1-1
D gene: NA
V gene: TRBV5-1
CDR3 protein: CASSYDPPGTEAFF
CDR3 DNA: TGCGCCAGCAGCTACGACCCTCCGGGGACTGAAGCTTTCTTT

clone size: NA
J gene: TRBJ1-4
D gene: NA
V gene: TRBV28
CDR3 protein: CASSFWQINEKLFF
CDR3 DNA: TGTGCCAGCAGTTTTTGGCAGATTAATGAAAAACTGTTTTTT

clone size: NA
J gene: TRBJ2-4
D gene: NA
V gene: TRBV7-9
CDR3 protein: CASSLPLAKNIQYF
CDR3 DNA: TGTGCCAGCAGCTTACCCCTAGCCAAAAACATTCAGTACTTC

clone size: NA
J gene: TRBJ1-1
D gene: NA
V gene: TRBV11-2
CDR3 protein: CASSPTRGGMNTEAFF
CDR3 DNA: TGTGCCAGCAGCCCTACAAGGGGGGGGATGAACACTGAAGCTTTCTTT

clone size: NA
J gene: TRBJ2-1
D gene: TRBD2
V gene: TRBV4-1
CDR3 protein: CASSTRTSGRGFSYNEQFF
CDR3 DNA: TGCGCCAGCAGCACGCGGACTAGCGGGAGGGGTTTCTCCTACAATGAGCAGTTCTTC

clone size: NA
J gene: TRBJ2-1
D gene: NA
V gene: TRBV29-1
CDR3 protein: CSVSPGASGEQFF
CDR3 DNA: TGCAGCGTTTCTCCCGGGGCGAGTGGTGAGCAGTTCTTC

clone size: NA
J gene: TRBJ2-3
D gene: NA
V gene: TRBV7-2
CDR3 protein: CASSLGLSTDTQYF
CDR3 DNA: TGTGCCAGCAGCTTAGGTCTCAGCACAGATACGCAGTATTTT

clone size: NA
J gene: TRBJ1-1
D gene: NA
V gene: TRBV7-9
CDR3 protein: CASSSAGAGTEAFF
CDR3 DNA: TGTGCCAGCAGCTCCGCCGGGGCTGGCACTGAAGCTTTCTTT

clone size: NA
J gene: TRBJ2-2
D gene: NA
V gene: TRBV6-5
CDR3 protein: CASSYEAGNTGELFF
CDR3 DNA: TGTGCCAGCAGTTACGAGGCAGGGAACACCGGGGAGCTGTTTTTT

clone size: NA
J gene: TRBJ1-2
D gene: NA
V gene: TRBV9
CDR3 protein: CASGSEENYGYTF
CDR3 DNA: TGTGCCAGCGGCAGCGAGGAGAACTATGGCTACACCTTC

clone size: NA
J gene: TRBJ2-1
D gene: TRBD2
V gene: TRBV5-1
CDR3 protein: CASSSGLAASYNEQFF
CDR3 DNA: TGCGCCAGCAGCTCGGGACTAGCGGCCTCCTACAATGAGCAGTTCTTC

clone size: NA
J gene: TRBJ1-3
D gene: NA
V gene: TRBV6-1
CDR3 protein: CASSEWGGMANTIYF
CDR3 DNA: TGTGCCAGCAGTGAATGGGGGGGTATGGCAAACACCATATATTTT

clone size: NA
J gene: TRBJ2-1
D gene: TRBD2
V gene: TRBV4-1
CDR3 protein: CASSHGLAGVVNEQFF
CDR3 DNA: TGCGCCAGCAGCCACGGCCTAGCGGGGGTGGTCAATGAGCAGTTCTTC

clone size: NA
J gene: TRBJ2-1
D gene: TRBD2
V gene: TRBV19
CDR3 protein: CASSMREAGNEQFF
CDR3 DNA: TGTGCCAGTAGTATGCGGGAGGCAGGCAATGAGCAGTTCTTC

clone size: NA
J gene: TRBJ2-1
D gene: NA
V gene: TRBV5-1
CDR3 protein: CASSLEGLYEQFF
CDR3 DNA: TGCGCCAGCAGCTTGGAGGGTTTGTATGAGCAGTTCTTC

clone size: NA
J gene: TRBJ2-7
D gene: TRBD2
V gene: TRBV14
CDR3 protein: CASSQATGTSGSYEQYF
CDR3 DNA: TGTGCCAGCAGCCAGGCCACCGGGACTAGCGGGAGTTACGAGCAGTACTTC

clone size: NA
J gene: TRBJ1-4
D gene: NA
V gene: TRBV7-9
CDR3 protein: CASSPQEGLGGEKLFF
CDR3 DNA: TGTGCCAGCAGCCCCCAAGAGGGACTGGGGGGAGAAAAACTGTTTTTT

clone size: NA
J gene: TRBJ1-3
D gene: NA
V gene: TRBV7-3
CDR3 protein: CASSLTPSRLGISGNTIYF
CDR3 DNA: TGTGCCAGCAGCTTAACGCCTTCTCGACTGGGGATTTCTGGAAACACCATATATTTT

clone size: NA
J gene: TRBJ2-3
D gene: TRBD2
V gene: TRBV10-3
CDR3 protein: CAISESRLAGLADTQYF
CDR3 DNA: TGTGCCATCAGTGAGTCCCGACTAGCGGGATTAGCAGATACGCAGTATTTT

clone size: NA
J gene: TRBJ1-4
D gene: TRBD1
V gene: TRBV19
CDR3 protein: CASSPIDRDGEKLFF
CDR3 DNA: TGTGCCAGTAGTCCCATTGACAGGGACGGCGAAAAACTGTTTTTT

clone size: NA
J gene: TRBJ2-2
D gene: NA
V gene: TRBV18
CDR3 protein: CASSPRGTGKGELFF
CDR3 DNA: TGTGCCAGCTCACCTCGCGGGACGGGCAAAGGGGAGCTGTTTTTT

clone size: NA
J gene: TRBJ1-1
D gene: NA
V gene: TRBV30
CDR3 protein: CAWSVNGNTEAFF
CDR3 DNA: TGTGCCTGGAGTGTAAACGGGAACACTGAAGCTTTCTTT

clone size: NA
J gene: TRBJ1-3
D gene: NA
V gene: TRBV6-5
CDR3 protein: CASSPTRDGRNTIYF
CDR3 DNA: TGTGCCAGCAGCCCCACGCGGGACGGTAGAAACACCATATATTTT

clone size: NA
J gene: TRBJ2-2
D gene: NA
V gene: TRBV2
CDR3 protein: CTSSRFTGGATGELFF
CDR3 DNA: TGTACCAGCAGTCGGTTTACAGGGGGGGCCACCGGGGAGCTGTTTTTT

clone size: NA
J gene: TRBJ2-7
D gene: NA
V gene: TRBV4-2
CDR3 protein: CASREDNSYEQYF
CDR3 DNA: TGTGCCAGCAGAGAGGACAATTCCTACGAGCAGTACTTC

clone size: NA
J gene: TRBJ2-3
D gene: NA
V gene: TRBV5-5
CDR3 protein: CASDLGTDTQYF
CDR3 DNA: TGTGCCAGCGACCTAGGGACAGATACGCAGTATTTT

clone size: NA
J gene: TRBJ2-3
D gene: NA
V gene: TRBV9
CDR3 protein: CASSVGTPKPTDTQYF
CDR3 DNA: TGTGCCAGCAGCGTAGGGACCCCGAAGCCCACAGATACGCAGTATTTT

clone size: NA
J gene: TRBJ1-2
D gene: NA
V gene: TRBV4-1
CDR3 protein: CASSQAGFYGYTF
CDR3 DNA: TGCGCCAGCAGCCAAGCGGGGTTCTATGGCTACACCTTC

clone size: NA
J gene: TRBJ2-3
D gene: TRBD2
V gene: TRBV27
CDR3 protein: CASSPRDSGWRDTQYF
CDR3 DNA: TGTGCCAGCAGTCCCAGGGATAGCGGGTGGAGAGATACGCAGTATTTT

clone size: NA
J gene: TRBJ1-6
D gene: NA
V gene: TRBV6-5
CDR3 protein: CASRPLHNSPLHF
CDR3 DNA: TGTGCCAGCAGGCCCTTGCATAATTCACCCCTCCACTTT

clone size: NA
J gene: TRBJ2-1
D gene: TRBD1
V gene: TRBV11-3
CDR3 protein: CASSEGGTGYYNEQFF
CDR3 DNA: TGTGCCAGCAGCGAGGGGGGGACAGGGTACTACAATGAGCAGTTCTTC

clone size: NA
J gene: TRBJ1-1
D gene: NA
V gene: TRBV28
CDR3 protein: CASTSSRDTEAFF
CDR3 DNA: TGTGCCAGCACCTCAAGTAGGGACACTGAAGCTTTCTTT

clone size: NA
J gene: TRBJ1-1
D gene: TRBD1
V gene: TRBV2
CDR3 protein: CATRTGGTEAFF
CDR3 DNA: TGTGCCACCCGGACAGGAGGGACTGAAGCTTTCTTT

clone size: NA
J gene: TRBJ2-1
D gene: TRBD2
V gene: TRBV16
CDR3 protein: CASSHGTSGEQFF
CDR3 DNA: TGTGCCAGCAGCCACGGGACTAGCGGAGAGCAGTTCTTC

clone size: NA
J gene: TRBJ1-2
D gene: NA
V gene: TRBV6-5
CDR3 protein: CATLQGNYYGYTF
CDR3 DNA: TGTGCCACGCTACAGGGAAACTACTATGGCTACACCTTC

clone size: NA
J gene: TRBJ2-5
D gene: TRBD2
V gene: TRBV11-2
CDR3 protein: CASSLAAGGGQETQYF
CDR3 DNA: TGTGCCAGCAGCTTAGCCGCGGGGGGAGGCCAAGAGACCCAGTACTTC

clone size: NA
J gene: TRBJ1-1
D gene: NA
V gene: TRBV27
CDR3 protein: CASSLAGTVNTEAFF
CDR3 DNA: TGTGCCAGCAGTTTAGCAGGGACGGTGAACACTGAAGCTTTCTTT

clone size: NA
J gene: TRBJ2-7
D gene: NA
V gene: TRBV5-4
CDR3 protein: CASSLLLAHEQYF
CDR3 DNA: TGTGCCAGCAGCCTCCTACTAGCACACGAGCAGTACTTC